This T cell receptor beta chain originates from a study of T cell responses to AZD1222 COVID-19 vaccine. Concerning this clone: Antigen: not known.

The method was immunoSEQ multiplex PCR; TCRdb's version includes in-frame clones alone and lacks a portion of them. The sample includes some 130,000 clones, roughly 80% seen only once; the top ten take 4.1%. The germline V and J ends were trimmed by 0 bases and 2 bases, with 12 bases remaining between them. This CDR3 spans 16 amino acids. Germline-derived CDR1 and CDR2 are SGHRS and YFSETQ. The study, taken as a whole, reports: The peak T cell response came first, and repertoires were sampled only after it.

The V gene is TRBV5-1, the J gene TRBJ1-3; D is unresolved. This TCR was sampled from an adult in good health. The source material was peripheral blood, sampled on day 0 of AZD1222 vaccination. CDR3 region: CASSLDAGLAGNTIYF. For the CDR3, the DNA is TGCGCCAGCAGCTTGGATGCAGGACTAGCTGGAAACACCATATATTTT.